This T cell receptor beta chain was identified in a study of blood T cell repertoires in COVID-19. Study-level information: The United States, Italy and Spain provided the acute and convalescent COVID-19 samples. The analysed material was cDNA or gDNA that came from T cells, B-cell-depleted T cells, or PBMCs.

CDR1 and CDR2 (germline): SGHRS, YFSETQ. There are 15 residues in the CDR3. V lost 0 bases and J 1 base, leaving 10 bases between the germline ends. Original methodology: Scientists estimated how many nucleated cells there were by amplifying reference gene primers. Generated by immunoSEQ multiplex PCR, the TCRdb table keeps only in-frame clones and is missing some. The DNA was the basis for D and trimming; V, J and clone size are from that table. Of about 45,000 clones in the sample, 88% were seen once. Sample: peripheral blood. The chain has TRBV5-1 and TRBJ1-2; D gene ambiguous. The clonotype was recovered from a human donor in a cohort sampled during active COVID-19. CDR3 residues: CASSLASAHNYGYTF. The DNA of the CDR3 is TGCGCCAGCAGCTTGGCCTCCGCACATAACTATGGCTACACCTTC.